The sequence of this T cell receptor (beta chain) was determined in a study of high-grade serous ovarian cancer treatment subgroups. CDR1 and CDR2 from the germline V gene are MNHEY and SMNVEV (reference sequence). The germline V and J ends were trimmed by 5 bases and 3 bases, with 4 bases remaining between them. The CDR3 contains 11 residues. The tumor samples were collected prior to definitive surgery or chemotherapy. Profiling relied on immunoSEQ multiplex PCR, and the TCRdb table lists in-frame clones only, not all of them. The table shows over 6,500 clones, with approximately 80% occurring only once.

The sequenced sample consisted of tumor tissue. The clonotype originates from a human donor with high-grade serous ovarian cancer. The V call is TRBV27, the J call TRBJ2-5, with D unresolved. CDR3 region: CASSIEETQYF. In nucleotides, the CDR3 is TGTGCCAGCAGTATAGAAGAGACCCAGTACTTC.